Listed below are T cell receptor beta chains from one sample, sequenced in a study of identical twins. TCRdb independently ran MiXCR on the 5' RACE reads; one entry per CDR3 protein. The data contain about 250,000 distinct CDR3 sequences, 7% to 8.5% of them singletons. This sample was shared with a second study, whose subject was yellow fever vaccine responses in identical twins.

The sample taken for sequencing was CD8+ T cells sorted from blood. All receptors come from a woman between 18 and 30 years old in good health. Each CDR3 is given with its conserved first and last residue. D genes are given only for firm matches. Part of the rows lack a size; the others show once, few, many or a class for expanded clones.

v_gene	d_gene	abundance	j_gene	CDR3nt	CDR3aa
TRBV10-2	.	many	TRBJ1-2	TGCGCCAGCAGTGATAGGATGGGCTATGGCTACACCTTC	CASSDRMGYGYTF
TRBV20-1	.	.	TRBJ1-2	TGCAGTGCTAGAGATCGAACCTCCTATGGCTACACCTTC	CSARDRTSYGYTF
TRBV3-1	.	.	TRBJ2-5	TGTGCCAGCAGCCTAGGCTCAATAGCGTCTGATCAAGAGACCCAGTACTTC	CASSLGSIASDQETQYF
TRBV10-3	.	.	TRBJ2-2	TGTGCCATCCAGGGGCTTACCGGGGAGCTGTTTTTT	CAIQGLTGELFF
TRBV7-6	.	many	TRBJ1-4	TGTGCCAGCAGCCGAGAGAGTGGGGTCGGGTCGGAAAAACTGTTTTTT	CASSRESGVGSEKLFF
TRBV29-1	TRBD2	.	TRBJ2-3	TGCAGCGTTGGGGGGCCTGAAGAAGCGGGAGCGATCAGGGATACGCAGTATTTT	CSVGGPEEAGAIRDTQYF
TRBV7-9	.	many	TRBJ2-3	TGTGCCAGCAGCCCCCTCCGGAGGGTTGATACGCAGTATTTT	CASSPLRRVDTQYF
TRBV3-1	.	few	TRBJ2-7	TGTGCCAGCAGCCAAGAGGGGTACGAGCAGTACTTC	CASSQEGYEQYF
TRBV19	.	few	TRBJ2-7	TGTGCCAGTAGTACGGTAGCGGGACAGGGCGAGCAGTACTTC	CASSTVAGQGEQYF
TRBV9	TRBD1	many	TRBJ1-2	TGTGCCAGCAGCCCGCGACAGGGGTGGGACTATGGCTACACCTTC	CASSPRQGWDYGYTF
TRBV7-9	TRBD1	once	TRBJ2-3	TGTGCCAGCAGCTTAGAGGGGGCGCGCGATACGCAGTATTTT	CASSLEGARDTQYF
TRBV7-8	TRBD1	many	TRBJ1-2	TGTGCCAGCAGCCAGGGGTTCCAGGGGGTTACCGGCTATGGCTACACCTTC	CASSQGFQGVTGYGYTF
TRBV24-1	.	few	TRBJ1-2	TGTGCCACCAGTGATTCTTCCTCGGGGGACTATGGCTACACCTTC	CATSDSSSGDYGYTF
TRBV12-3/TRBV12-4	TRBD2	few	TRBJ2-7	TGTGCCAGCAGTTTAGGGCTAGCGGGACACTACGAGCAGTACTTC	CASSLGLAGHYEQYF
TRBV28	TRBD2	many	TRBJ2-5	TGTGCCAGCAGTACTGGACTAGCGGGACTTCGGGCACAAGAGACCCAGTACTTC	CASSTGLAGLRAQETQYF
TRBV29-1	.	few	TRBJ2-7	TGCAGCGTTGAGCAGGGTTCCTACGAGCAGTACTTC	CSVEQGSYEQYF
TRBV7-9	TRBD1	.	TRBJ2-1	TGTGCCAGCAGCCTAACCGGGACAGAGGACAATGAGCAGTTCTTC	CASSLTGTEDNEQFF
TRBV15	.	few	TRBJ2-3	TGTGCCACCAGCAGACAGCGAGGGGGCACAGATACGCAGTATTTT	CATSRQRGGTDTQYF
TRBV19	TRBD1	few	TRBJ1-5	TGTGCCAGTAGAAGTCCCGGGACAGCTAGCAATCAGCCCCAGCATTTT	CASRSPGTASNQPQHF
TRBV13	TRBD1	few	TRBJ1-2	TGTGCCAGCAGCTTTAGGATGGGGACAGAGGCACCTCAATATGGCTACACCTTC	CASSFRMGTEAPQYGYTF
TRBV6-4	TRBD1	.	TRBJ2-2	TGTGCCAGCAGTCCGACAGGGGGCGAGAACACCGGGGAGCTGTTTTTT	CASSPTGGENTGELFF
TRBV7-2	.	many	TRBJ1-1	TGTGCCGAGGGGAACACTGAAGCTTTCTTT	CAEGNTEAFF
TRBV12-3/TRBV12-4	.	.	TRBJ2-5	TGTGCCAGCAGCCACGACGGGGGGCGGTCAGAGACCCAGTACTTC	CASSHDGGRSETQYF
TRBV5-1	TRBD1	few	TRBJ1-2	TGCGCCAGCGGGGCCGGGACAGGGGCCCTCTATGGCTACACCTTC	CASGAGTGALYGYTF
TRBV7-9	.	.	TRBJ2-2	TGTGCCAGCAGCTTAGTGGGACGGCCGCCACGAACCGGGGAGCTGTTTTTT	CASSLVGRPPRTGELFF
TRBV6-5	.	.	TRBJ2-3	TGTGCCAGCAGTTCCCGGGACGGTGGGGTAGATACGCAGTATTTT	CASSSRDGGVDTQYF
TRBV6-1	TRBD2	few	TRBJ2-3	TGTGCCAGCAGTGAAAGGATTAGCGGGCCCACAGATACGCAGTATTTT	CASSERISGPTDTQYF
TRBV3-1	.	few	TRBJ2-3	TGTGCCAGCAGCCAAGTCGCGGGGCCGAACACAGATACGCAGTATTTT	CASSQVAGPNTDTQYF
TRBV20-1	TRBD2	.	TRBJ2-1	TGCAGTGCTAGAGATCTGTGGGGGAGGGACAATGAGCAGTTCTTC	CSARDLWGRDNEQFF
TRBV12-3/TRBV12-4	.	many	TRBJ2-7	TGTGCCAGCAGTCGCGCCGACGAGCAGTACTTC	CASSRADEQYF
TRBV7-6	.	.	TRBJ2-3	TGTGCCAGCAGCCAGACCTTGACAGATACGCAGTATTTT	CASSQTLTDTQYF
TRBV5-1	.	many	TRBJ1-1	TGCGCCAGCAGCTCGGGACGCTTTAGAGCTTTCTTT	CASSSGRFRAFF
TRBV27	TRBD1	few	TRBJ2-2	TGTGCCAGCAGTTACAGGGGAAGGGGCGGGGAGCTGTTTTTT	CASSYRGRGGELFF
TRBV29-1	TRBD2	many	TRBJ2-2	TGCAGCGTCCACGGGAGGGGGGGTAGGAACACCGGGGAGCTGTTTTTT	CSVHGRGGRNTGELFF
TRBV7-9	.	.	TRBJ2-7	TGTGCCAGCAGCTTAGGCCCGACGGGCTACGAGCAGTACTTC	CASSLGPTGYEQYF
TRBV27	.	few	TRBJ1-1	TGTGCCAGCAGTTTAGATCTTAGTACGAACACTGAAGCTTTCTTT	CASSLDLSTNTEAFF